Listed below are T cell receptor beta chains from one sample, sequenced in a study of identical twins. TCRdb reprocessed the 5' RACE reads with MiXCR, giving one entry per CDR3 protein. The table records some 630,000 distinct CDR3 sequences, around 7.5% of them present only once. These same data were also listed under a study on yellow fever vaccine responses in identical twins.

Sequencing was performed on PBMCs. The receptors originated from a woman aged 18-35 years in good health. Each CDR3 is given with its conserved first and last residue. D genes are given only for firm matches. Size tells how often a clone was seen (once, few, many) or the class of an expanded clone, and some rows leave it out.

J: TRBJ2-7; size: few; V: TRBV11-1; D: TRBD2; CDR3: CASSLPGAGAIYEQYF; DNA: TGTGCCAGCAGCTTACCTGGAGCGGGAGCTATCTACGAGCAGTACTTC
J: TRBJ2-7; size: -; V: TRBV6-5; D: -; CDR3: CASSYSGRYYEQYF; DNA: TGTGCCAGCAGTTACTCGGGCAGATACTACGAGCAGTACTTC
J: TRBJ1-5; size: few; V: TRBV3-1; D: -; CDR3: CASSLGGGTPQHF; DNA: TGTGCCAGCAGCCTCGGGGGAGGGACGCCCCAGCATTTT
J: TRBJ2-1; size: -; V: TRBV12-3/TRBV12-4; D: -; CDR3: CASSKSTGLIGNEQFF; DNA: TGTGCCAGCAGCAAATCAACAGGGTTGATAGGCAATGAGCAGTTCTTC
J: TRBJ2-3; size: few; V: TRBV20-1; D: -; CDR3: CSARGGLDTQYF; DNA: TGCAGTGCTAGGGGCGGCTTGGATACGCAGTATTTT
J: TRBJ2-3; size: -; V: TRBV11-2; D: TRBD2; CDR3: CASSPPPGLADTDTQYF; DNA: TGTGCCAGCAGCCCCCCCCCCGGGCTAGCGGATACAGATACGCAGTATTTT
J: TRBJ1-2; size: few; V: TRBV28; D: TRBD1; CDR3: CASSSATGYVVGYTF; DNA: TGTGCCAGCAGTTCCGCGACAGGGTATGTGGTTGGCTACACCTTC
J: TRBJ1-1; size: many; V: TRBV5-1; D: -; CDR3: CASSLGRGREDKQAFF; DNA: TGCGCCAGCAGCTTGGGTCGGGGCCGCGAAGATAAACAAGCTTTCTTT
J: TRBJ2-2; size: few; V: TRBV12-3/TRBV12-4; D: TRBD2; CDR3: CASSAVVGGTYTGELFF; DNA: TGTGCCAGCAGTGCCGTGGTGGGAGGGACCTACACCGGGGAGCTGTTTTTT
J: TRBJ1-1; size: -; V: TRBV18; D: -; CDR3: CASSPRQSSDTEAFF; DNA: TGTGCCAGCTCACCCCGCCAGTCGTCGGACACTGAAGCTTTCTTT
J: TRBJ2-4; size: few; V: TRBV12-3/TRBV12-4; D: -; CDR3: CASSYLNLAKNIQYF; DNA: TGTGCCAGCAGTTATTTGAACCTAGCCAAAAACATTCAGTACTTC
J: TRBJ2-7; size: -; V: TRBV20-1; D: -; CDR3: CSARDRGGVRSYEQYF; DNA: TGCAGTGCTAGAGATAGGGGGGGCGTAAGATCCTACGAGCAGTACTTC
J: TRBJ2-1; size: -; V: TRBV10-2; D: TRBD2; CDR3: CASTWTSAYEQFF; DNA: TGCGCCAGCACTTGGACTAGCGCCTATGAGCAGTTCTTC
J: TRBJ2-3; size: few; V: TRBV3-1; D: TRBD2; CDR3: CASATSGSTDTQYF; DNA: TGTGCCAGCGCGACTAGCGGGAGCACAGATACGCAGTATTTT
J: TRBJ1-1; size: few; V: TRBV20-1; D: -; CDR3: CSAAPFGMADTEAFF; DNA: TGCAGTGCTGCACCCTTCGGTATGGCGGACACTGAAGCTTTCTTT
J: TRBJ2-3; size: once; V: TRBV20-1; D: TRBD1; CDR3: CSARDVRGRMVDTQYF; DNA: TGCAGTGCTAGAGATGTTAGGGGGCGCATGGTAGATACGCAGTATTTT
J: TRBJ1-1; size: many; V: TRBV2; D: -; CDR3: CASSDPRGNTEAFF; DNA: TGTGCCAGCAGTGATCCCCGGGGGAACACTGAAGCTTTCTTT
J: TRBJ1-1; size: -; V: TRBV29-1; D: TRBD1; CDR3: CSVWTGKGAFF; DNA: TGCAGCGTGTGGACAGGGAAAGGAGCTTTCTTT
J: TRBJ2-7; size: -; V: TRBV29-1; D: TRBD1; CDR3: CSVALGQAAYEQYF; DNA: TGCAGCGTTGCCTTGGGACAGGCGGCTTACGAGCAGTACTTC
J: TRBJ1-4; size: -; V: TRBV7-9; D: TRBD1; CDR3: CASSLWTGKGEKLFF; DNA: TGTGCCAGCAGCCTTTGGACAGGAAAGGGAGAAAAACTGTTTTTT
J: TRBJ2-5; size: many; V: TRBV27; D: TRBD2; CDR3: CASSFALGLAETQYF; DNA: TGTGCCAGCAGTTTTGCCCTCGGACTAGCAGAGACCCAGTACTTC
J: TRBJ2-1; size: few; V: TRBV5-8; D: -; CDR3: CASSDGGEQFF; DNA: TGTGCCAGCAGCGACGGAGGCGAGCAGTTCTTC
J: TRBJ2-2; size: many; V: TRBV12-3/TRBV12-4; D: -; CDR3: CASRLRQSRNTGELFF; DNA: TGTGCCAGCAGACTCAGACAGAGCCGTAACACCGGGGAGCTGTTTTTT
J: TRBJ1-5; size: many; V: TRBV12-3/TRBV12-4; D: -; CDR3: CASSPDGSNQPQHF; DNA: TGTGCCAGCAGTCCTGATGGGAGCAATCAGCCCCAGCATTTT
J: TRBJ2-5; size: few; V: TRBV29-1; D: -; CDR3: CSVVRQSETQYF; DNA: TGCAGCGTTGTTCGACAGTCAGAGACCCAGTACTTC
J: TRBJ1-4; size: many; V: TRBV7-2; D: -; CDR3: CASSPLGATNEKLFF; DNA: TGTGCCAGCAGCCCGCTAGGAGCAACTAATGAAAAACTGTTTTTT
J: TRBJ1-5; size: many; V: TRBV6-5; D: -; CDR3: CASSYSRDQPQHF; DNA: TGTGCCAGCAGCTATTCAAGAGATCAGCCCCAGCATTTT
J: TRBJ2-2; size: -; V: TRBV4-2; D: -; CDR3: CASSPDRPGAGELFF; DNA: TGTGCCAGCAGCCCGGACAGGCCGGGGGCCGGGGAGCTGTTTTTT
J: TRBJ2-3; size: -; V: TRBV7-8; D: -; CDR3: CASSLYSSGADTQYF; DNA: TGTGCCAGCAGCTTATATTCCAGTGGCGCAGATACGCAGTATTTT
J: TRBJ2-5; size: many; V: TRBV20-1; D: -; CDR3: CSAASPSWTAKETQYF; DNA: TGCAGTGCCGCTAGTCCTTCCTGGACCGCTAAAGAGACCCAGTACTTC
J: TRBJ2-1; size: many; V: TRBV7-9; D: TRBD1; CDR3: CASSSDRVGEQFF; DNA: TGTGCCAGCAGCTCGGACAGGGTGGGCGAGCAGTTCTTC
J: TRBJ2-7; size: few; V: TRBV5-1; D: -; CDR3: CASSLEFIKYEQYF; DNA: TGCGCCAGCAGCTTGGAATTTATAAAATACGAGCAGTACTTC
J: TRBJ2-3; size: few; V: TRBV6-4; D: -; CDR3: CASSDLGPGADTQYF; DNA: TGTGCCAGCAGTGACTTGGGGCCGGGAGCAGATACGCAGTATTTT
J: TRBJ1-5; size: many; V: TRBV12-3/TRBV12-4; D: TRBD1; CDR3: CASRGTGTRNQPQHF; DNA: TGTGCCAGCAGGGGGACAGGGACCCGCAATCAGCCCCAGCATTTT
J: TRBJ2-3; size: -; V: TRBV12-3/TRBV12-4; D: -; CDR3: CASSLAHPTDTQYF; DNA: TGTGCCAGCAGTTTAGCCCACCCCACAGATACGCAGTATTTT
J: TRBJ2-5; size: many; V: TRBV15; D: -; CDR3: CATSRDTTYRETQHF; DNA: TGTGCCACCAGCAGAGATACGACATATCGGGAGACCCAGCACTTC
J: TRBJ1-1; size: many; V: TRBV5-1; D: -; CDR3: CASSLGDPPKAFF; DNA: TGCGCCAGCAGCCTGGGAGATCCGCCTAAAGCTTTCTTT
J: TRBJ2-7; size: few; V: TRBV16; D: -; CDR3: CASSQSSGASYEQYF; DNA: TGTGCCAGCAGCCAATCCTCAGGGGCTTCCTACGAGCAGTACTTC
J: TRBJ2-4; size: -; V: TRBV5-5; D: TRBD1; CDR3: CASSLYQGVANIQYF; DNA: TGTGCCAGCAGCTTGTATCAGGGGGTGGCAAACATTCAGTACTTC
J: TRBJ2-7; size: few; V: TRBV7-7; D: -; CDR3: CASGKGRMSSYEQYF; DNA: TGTGCCAGCGGAAAAGGACGGATGAGCTCCTACGAGCAGTACTTC
J: TRBJ2-3; size: few; V: TRBV4-1; D: TRBD1; CDR3: CASSQDGTALSTDTQYF; DNA: TGCGCCAGCAGCCAAGATGGGACAGCCTTAAGCACAGATACGCAGTATTTT
J: TRBJ2-2; size: -; V: TRBV10-1; D: -; CDR3: CASSGGGKAGELFF; DNA: TGCGCCAGCAGTGGGGGTGGCAAGGCCGGGGAGCTGTTTTTT
J: TRBJ2-2; size: -; V: TRBV7-8; D: -; CDR3: CASSFQGSNTGELFF; DNA: TGTGCCAGCAGCTTTCAGGGCTCGAACACCGGGGAGCTGTTTTTT
J: TRBJ1-2; size: few; V: TRBV9; D: -; CDR3: CASSGRRRDGYTF; DNA: TGTGCCAGCAGCGGAAGGCGCCGGGATGGCTACACCTTC